This section outlines one TCR beta chain sequence together with its context. Its antigen is undetermined. Germline is not matched at one junction end, which may reflect a read error. Measured with immunoSEQ multiplex PCR; TCRdb has only the in-frame clones, and not every one. This table holds about 100,000 clones, approximately 91% found once. This specimen belongs to a study of OX40 agonist ivuxolimab in advanced cancers. Study-wide background: Patients took ivuxolimab, an agonistic anti-OX40 (CD134) antibody. Three individuals attained partial responses, comprising one hepatocellular carcinoma case and two cutaneous melanoma cases. Study-level results: By week 6 at 0.1 to 3.0 mg/kg, blood CD4+ and CD8+ T cells had expanded clonally.

The CDR3 spans 13 residues. Germline V CDR1 and CDR2: GTSNPN, SVGIG (reference sequence). Sequencing was performed on CD4+ or CD8+ T cells sorted from blood, taken in a trial of the OX40 agonist ivuxolimab. The sequence was collected from an adult with an advanced solid tumor such as melanoma, head and neck, liver or kidney cancer. This chain links TRBV30 with TRBJ2-7, with D maybe TRBD2 (5 bases). CDR3 in amino acids: CAWSMGEPGRFSF. The CDR3 region has the DNA TGTGCCTGGAGTATGGGAGAACCGGGCAGGTTCTCTTTC.